This TCR beta chain was profiled in a study of neurological immune-mediated disorders. At least ten counts were recorded for this clonotype. As yet, its antigen is unknown. The study's findings and limits: The expanded clones of different subjects shared no CDR3 amino acid sequences (suggesting private repertoires in all groups). While HTLV-1-associated myelopathy showed the greatest TCR clonal expansion, multiple sclerosis showed the least, falling below healthy controls.

By 5'RACE with 10-nucleotide random UMIs, the cDNA was made. A single record per CDR3 protein comes from TCRdb applying MiXCR to the 5' RACE reads. The sample records nearly 30,000 distinct CDR3 sequences, around 10% being singletons. Germline CDR1 reads DFQATT; CDR2 reads SNEGSKA (reference sequence). Trimming removed 0 bases from V and 0 bases from J, with 9 bases in between. This CDR3 has 15 residues. The material sequenced was PBMCs. The sequence was obtained from a woman aged 55-69 years in good health. The gene calls are TRBV20-1 and TRBJ1-5; D might be TRBD1 (5 bases). The chain's CDR3 is CSARDPQGSNQPQHF. The CDR3 nucleotides are TGCAGTGCTAGAGATCCTCAGGGTAGCAATCAGCCCCAGCATTTT.